The 25 T cell receptor beta chains below were found in one sample sequenced in a study of blood T cell repertoires in COVID-19. Some clones are missing from TCRdb's copy, which holds only in-frame ones; the method was immunoSEQ multiplex PCR. The data contain 250,000 to 350,000 clones, about 90% of them seen just once; the ten biggest clones take up less than 6%. Sequencing used PBMCs or T cells enriched from blood (not recorded which). The receptors were gathered from a woman aged 25 to 39 who had recovered from COVID-19.

The chain employs TRBV19 and TRBJ2-3; 7 nucleotides align to TRBD2. The CDR3 has 13 amino acids. The germline CDR1 and CDR2 sequences are LNHDA and SQIVND (reference sequence). J lost 3 bases, V lost 10 bases, and 7 bases had no gene match. DNA of the CDR3: TGTGCCATAGCTAGGCGGGGGACAGATACGCAGTATTTT. Translation gives CAIARRGTDTQYF.

This clone has only a few counts. V usage is TRBV27 and J usage is TRBJ2-2; 7 bases are shared with TRBD1. The CDR3 contains 17 residues. CDR1 is MNHEY and CDR2 is SMNVEV in the germline V gene (reference sequence). J gave up 3 bases and V 1 base, and 8 bases lay outside the gene matches. The CDR3: CASSLYGQGVDTGELFF. CDR3 nucleotide sequence: TGTGCCAGCAGTTTATACGGGCAGGGGGTGGACACCGGGGAGCTGTTTTTT.

This chain links TRBV5-6 with TRBJ2-1; 14 bases match TRBD2. V was pared by 6 bases and J by 5 bases, with 7 bases of the junction left unmatched. CDR1 and CDR2 from the germline V gene are SGHDT and YYEEEE. This CDR3 has 16 amino acids. The CDR3, as DNA: TGTGCCAGCATCGGGACTAGCGGGGGCCGAAACAATGAGCAGTTCTTC. It is translated as CASIGTSGGRNNEQFF.

This clone was detected only a few times. The V and J genes are TRBV4-1 and TRBJ2-1; tentatively, D is TRBD2 (6 bases). Trimming shortened V by 0 bases and J by 5 bases, and 17 bases separated the two germline ends. Looked up from germline, CDR1 is MGHRA and CDR2 is YSYEKL. The CDR3 spans 17 residues. The CDR3 spells CASSQDPAGSLHNEQFF. The CDR3 bases are TGCGCCAGCAGCCAAGACCCTGCGGGGAGCTTGCACAATGAGCAGTTCTTC.

J is TRBJ2-3 and V is TRBV5-4, with D possibly TRBD2 on 5 matching bases. The CDR3 sequence is 12 residues long. The germline V and J ends were trimmed by 0 bases and 10 bases, with 9 bases remaining between them. The germline V gene has CDR1 SGHNT and CDR2 YYREEE (reference sequence). The CDR3 region has the DNA TGTGCCAGCAGCTTGGAGGGAGCTGCGCAGTATTTT. This gives the protein CASSLEGAAQYF.

J is TRBJ2-3 and V is TRBV13, with D unclear. CDR1 and CDR2 from the germline V gene are PRHDT and FYEKMQ (reference sequence). Between the trimmed V and J ends, which lost 0 bases and 1 base, there was a span of 5 bases. This CDR3 region has 14 residues. The CDR3 DNA is TGTGCCAGCAGCTTAGGGGCTCGCACAGATACGCAGTATTTT. Residues: CASSLGARTDTQYF.

V gene TRBV5-1 combines with J gene TRBJ1-3; no definite D call. Trimming stripped 0 bases from V and 0 bases from J, with 10 bases between. Per the germline V gene, CDR1 is SGHRS and CDR2 is YFSETQ. The CDR3 sequence is 16 residues long. The DNA of the CDR3 is TGCGCCAGCAGCTTGGGTCAACGCGGCTCTGGAAACACCATATATTTT. As protein: CASSLGQRGSGNTIYF.

This clone has at least ten counts. The chain couples TRBV6-4 to TRBJ2-2; a possible D gene is TRBD2 (6 bases). The CDR3 consists of 15 residues. The V end lost 5 bases, the J end lost 6 bases, and 16 bases lay between the germline ends. Germline V lookup: CDR1 MRHNA, CDR2 SNTAGT. The CDR3 bases are TGTGCCAGCAGTACGGGGGACTTGGATTCCGGGGAGCTGTTTTTT. This codes for CASSTGDLDSGELFF.

The genes are TRBV2 and TRBJ1-1, with 7 bases fitting TRBD1. The CDR3 is 13 residues long. The germline V gene has CDR1 SNHLY and CDR2 FYNNEI. V lost 0 bases to trimming and J lost 6 bases; unmatched junction nucleotides: 1. As DNA, the CDR3 is TGTGCCAGCAGTGAAGCAGGGACAGCTGAAGCTTTCTTT. Protein sequence: CASSEAGTAEAFF.

The rearrangement uses TRBV19 and TRBJ1-5; TRBD1 matches 7 bases. This CDR3 has 16 residues. The germline CDR1 and CDR2 sequences are LNHDA and SQIVND (reference sequence). V lost 3 bases to trimming and J lost 2 bases; unmatched junction nucleotides: 7. CDR3 loop: CASSIFPGQGNQPQHF. Here the CDR3 DNA reads TGTGCCAGTAGTATCTTCCCCGGACAGGGCAATCAGCCCCAGCATTTT.

The chain combines TRBV30 with TRBJ2-7; D call uncertain. The CDR3 covers 12 residues. V was pared by 2 bases and J by 3 bases, with 8 bases between. Germline V gene data show CDR1 as GTSNPN and CDR2 as SVGIG (reference sequence). Written as DNA, the CDR3 is TGTGCCTGGAGTACACCCAACTACGAGCAGTACTTC. This encodes CAWSTPNYEQYF.

The chain combines TRBV3-1 (or the pseudogene TRBV3-2) with TRBJ2-5; no definite D call. V was shortened by 3 bases and J by 5 bases, with 4 bases between the two germline ends. Per the germline V gene, CDR1 is LGHDT and CDR2 is YNNKEL (reference sequence). This CDR3 region has 11 residues. The CDR3 DNA is TGTGCCAGCAGCCACAGGGAGACCCAGTACTTC. This codes for CASSHRETQYF.

The chain carries TRBV18 and TRBJ1-3; unclear D gene. Germline V lookup: CDR1 KGHSH, CDR2 LQKENI. V was cut by 0 bases and J by 2 bases, with 14 bases left in between. The CDR3 sequence is 17 residues long. The CDR3 sequence is CASSPPRGSITGNTIYF. In DNA, the CDR3 is TGTGCCAGCTCACCACCGAGAGGAAGTATAACTGGAAACACCATATATTTT.

This chain uses TRBV18 with TRBJ1-1; D unresolved. Germline V lookup: CDR1 KGHSH, CDR2 LQKENI. This CDR3 is built from 12 residues. V lost 3 bases to trimming and J lost 6 bases, with 8 bases between them. The CDR3 sequence is CASSPSSSEAFF. The DNA for the CDR3 is TGTGCCAGCTCACCTTCGAGTTCTGAAGCTTTCTTT. Looking up the rest from reference TRBV18 and TRBJ1-1 gives the full variable domain: NAGVMQNPRHLVRRRGQEARLRCSPMKGHSHVYWYRQLPEEGLKFMVYLQKENIIDESGMPKERFSAEFPKEGPSILRIQQVVRGDSAAYFCASSPSSSEAFFGQGTRLTVV.

The V and J genes are TRBV14 and TRBJ1-1; a possible D gene is TRBD1 (5 bases). This CDR3 contains 15 residues. Germline V CDR1 and CDR2: SGHDN, FVKESK. The V end lost 4 bases, the J end lost 1 base, and 13 bases lay between the germline ends. The CDR3 region is CASSPNRLPNTEAFF. The CDR3 DNA reads as TGTGCCAGCAGCCCCAACAGGCTACCGAACACTGAAGCTTTCTTT.

This chain uses TRBV10-1 with TRBJ1-1, with D maybe TRBD1 (6 bases). Germline V gene sequence: CDR1 WNHNN, CDR2 SYGVQD (reference sequence). The CDR3 covers 14 residues. V was pared by 3 bases and J by 1 base, with 9 bases between. In nucleotides, the CDR3 is TGCGCCAGCAGTGAAGGCAGGGGGAACACTGAAGCTTTCTTT. Its protein product is CASSEGRGNTEAFF.

V and J are TRBV6-2 or TRBV6-3 and TRBJ1-1, with TRBD1 as a possible D gene (5 bases). The CDR3 covers 14 residues. CDR1 is MNHEY and CDR2 is SVGEGT in the germline V gene. The V gene lost 5 bases and the J gene lost 5 bases, with 15 bases spanning the gap. The CDR3, as DNA: TGTGCCAGCAGTCGGGCTCCGGCAGGGACTGAAGCTTTCTTT. It translates to CASSRAPAGTEAFF.

The chain is built from TRBV3-1 (or the pseudogene TRBV3-2) and TRBJ1-6; no clear D gene. The CDR3 runs to 13 residues. Germline CDR1 LGHDT, CDR2 YNNKEL (reference sequence). Trimming took off 0 bases at V and 9 bases at J, with 6 bases between the two ends. The DNA of the CDR3 is TGTGCCAGCAGCCAAGACCCCTTTTCACCCCTCCACTTT. Translation: CASSQDPFSPLHF.

This clone has only one observation. This CDR3 reads CASSRGQSSNQPQHF. The CDR3 bases are TGTGCCAGCAGCCGGGGACAGTCTAGCAATCAGCCCCAGCATTTT. The chain couples TRBV6-2 or TRBV6-3 to TRBJ1-5, with 7 bases fitting TRBD1. The ends lost 6 bases at V and 0 bases at J; junction bases unmatched: 5. Germline V gene sequence: CDR1 MNHEY, CDR2 SVGEGT. There are 15 residues in the CDR3.

The chain is built from TRBV5-1 and TRBJ2-1, with 9 bases that match TRBD1. The CDR3 extends over 16 amino acids. Germline V CDR1 and CDR2: SGHRS, YFSETQ. Trimming removed 0 bases from V and 3 bases from J; junction bases left unmatched: 4. The chain's CDR3 is CASSLVATGGYNEQFF. The CDR3 bases are TGCGCCAGCAGCTTGGTAGCGACAGGGGGCTACAATGAGCAGTTCTTC. Full variable domain (rest looked up from reference TRBV5-1 and TRBJ2-1): KAGVTQTPRYLIKTRGQQVTLSCSPISGHRSVSWYQQTPGQGLQFLFEYFSETQRNKGNFPGRFSGRQFSNSRSEMNVSTLELGDSALYLCASSLVATGGYNEQFFGPGTRLTVL.

V is TRBV14 and J is TRBJ2-1, with 7 bases fitting TRBD2. Germline V CDR1 and CDR2: SGHDN, FVKESK. V was clipped by 6 bases and J by 3 bases; unmatched bases: 8. This CDR3 comprises 15 residues. In DNA form, the CDR3 reads TGTGCCAGCAGTAGACGCGGGGGAGACTACAATGAGCAGTTCTTC. Translating gives CASSRRGGDYNEQFF.

This sequence joins TRBV5-1 and TRBJ1-1; D is unclear. This CDR3 has 13 amino acids. Per germline, CDR1 SGHRS and CDR2 YFSETQ. Trimming cost V 0 bases and J 1 base, with 4 bases left between them. CDR3 DNA: TGCGCCAGCAGCTTGGAGCAGAACACTGAAGCTTTCTTT. Translating it yields CASSLEQNTEAFF. Looking up the rest from reference TRBV5-1 and TRBJ1-1 gives the full variable domain: KAGVTQTPRYLIKTRGQQVTLSCSPISGHRSVSWYQQTPGQGLQFLFEYFSETQRNKGNFPGRFSGRQFSNSRSEMNVSTLELGDSALYLCASSLEQNTEAFFGQGTRLTVV.

The chain is built from TRBV3-1 (or the pseudogene TRBV3-2) and TRBJ1-6; D is possibly TRBD1 (6 bases). V was pared by 1 base and J by 9 bases, with 10 bases between. CDR1 and CDR2 from the germline V gene are LGHDT and YNNKEL (reference sequence). CDR3 length: 14 residues. CDR3 coding DNA: TGTGCCAGCAGCCAAGTAGACAGGTCTTCACCCCTCCACTTT. As protein: CASSQVDRSSPLHF.

V usage is TRBV4-3 and J usage is TRBJ2-1, with D hard to call. Germline values: CDR1 LGHNA, CDR2 YSLEER. V shed 1 base and J shed 7 bases, with 11 bases lying between them. The CDR3 consists of 14 residues. The chain's CDR3 is CASSQAVFRNEQFF. CDR3 DNA: TGCGCCAGCAGCCAAGCGGTGTTCAGGAATGAGCAGTTCTTC.

This chain connects TRBV4-1 to TRBJ1-6; 8 nucleotides line up with TRBD1. The V gene's germline CDR1 is MGHRA and CDR2 YSYEKL. V lost 6 bases, J lost 10 bases, and 8 bases stayed unmatched. This CDR3 contains 14 residues. CDR3 coding DNA: TGCGCCAGCAGAGGACAGGGAGAAGGCTCACCCCTCCACTTT. Protein sequence: CASRGQGEGSPLHF.